The 21 T cell receptor beta chains below all came from one sample that was sequenced in a study of naive CD8 T cells in extremely preterm neonates (TCRdb year 2017). The library came from the immunoSEQ multiplex PCR assay. Entries here come from immuneACCESS through TCRdb and include only in-frame sequences with V and J called. Some clones fail to appear in such tables; in the studies checked, an unresolved V gene covers under half of the shortfall, and the cause of the remainder is unknown. The sample yields some 4,900 clones; less than 98% were counted once. The ten biggest clones cover 0.45% to 0.55% of the sample. Term cord blood came from a handful of elective full-term cesarean deliveries at roughly 36-41 weeks of gestation, without labor or rupture of membranes. What was sequenced was naive CD8+ T cells from cord blood. The receptor source for this set is a newborn in good health.

This chain joins TRBV27 and TRBJ2-7, with D perhaps TRBD1 (5 bases). The CDR3 spans 12 residues. The germline V gene encodes CDR1 MNHEY and CDR2 SMNVEV (reference sequence). The germline V and J ends were trimmed by 4 bases and 5 bases, with 9 bases remaining between them. CDR3 sequence: CASSSDRNEQYF. CDR3 coding DNA: TGTGCCAGCAGTTCAGACAGAAACGAGCAGTACTTC.

The rearrangement links TRBV27 to TRBJ2-3; 13 bases are a match to TRBD2. Germline V CDR1 and CDR2: MNHEY, SMNVEV (reference sequence). The CDR3 loop spans 17 amino acids. V dropped 5 bases and J dropped 2; count of bases not matched to a gene: 7. CDR3 sequence reads: CASSPLGLAGTTDTQYF. CDR3 DNA sequence: TGTGCCAGCAGTCCATTGGGACTAGCGGGGACCACAGATACGCAGTATTTT.

This chain links TRBV21-1 with TRBJ2-3; TRBD2, the D gene given by the table, was not confirmed from the DNA. TRBV21-1 is shown as a pseudogene. The CDR3 sequence is 13 residues long. The CDR3 protein is CASRLKAEDTQYF. The CDR3 region has the DNA TGTGCCAGCAGATTAAAGGCGGAAGATACGCAGTATTTT.

V and J are TRBV7-2 and TRBJ2-5, with 8 bases identical to TRBD2. The J call is uncertain, as TRBJ2-7 better fits the DNA end. The germline gives CDR1 SGHTA, CDR2 FQGNSA. The CDR3 contains 15 residues. The CDR3 nucleotides read TGTGCCAGCAGCTTTAGCGGGGAAGGGCCCTACGAGCAGTACTTC. It encodes CASSFSGEGPYEQYF.

This chain connects TRBV28 to TRBJ2-7; D may be TRBD2 (6 bases). Germline loops: CDR1 MDHEN, CDR2 SYDVKM. The CDR3 is made up of 14 amino acids. Trimming took 3 bases from V and 0 from J, leaving 9 bases between them. The CDR3 bases are TGTGCCAGCAGTTTTCGGGGGAACTCCTACGAGCAGTACTTC. It encodes CASSFRGNSYEQYF.

The count of this clone is one. The chain has TRBV7-9 and TRBJ2-2; 9 bases fit TRBD1. The V gene's germline CDR1 is SEHNR and CDR2 FQNEAQ (reference sequence). The CDR3 has 15 amino acids. V was pared by 5 bases and J by 3 bases, with 4 bases of the junction left unmatched. The CDR3 loop reads CASSNRDRDTGELFF. CDR3 DNA sequence: TGTGCCAGCAGCAACCGGGACAGGGACACCGGGGAGCTGTTTTTT.

V and J are TRBV11-2 and TRBJ1-3; the match to TRBD1 covers 9 bases. CDR1 and CDR2 from the germline V gene are SGHAT and FQNNGV. This CDR3 has 16 amino acids. Trimming cost V 4 bases and J 6 bases; bases outside gene matches: 10. The CDR3 sequence is CASSYPKGQGENTIYF. In nucleotides, the CDR3 is TGTGCCAGCAGCTACCCTAAGGGACAGGGAGAAAACACCATATATTTT. Full variable domain (missing parts from reference TRBV11-2 and TRBJ1-3): EAGVAQSPRYKIIEKRQSVAFWCNPISGHATLYWYQQILGQGPKLLIQFQNNGVVDDSQLPKDRFSAERLKGVDSTLKIQPAKLEDSAVYLCASSYPKGQGENTIYFGEGSWLTVV.

The chain uses TRBV27 and TRBJ1-1, with a tentative D call TRBD1 (6 bases). This CDR3 contains 16 residues. Trimming removed 5 bases at V and 1 base at J, with 17 bases between. Germline V CDR1 and CDR2: MNHEY, SMNVEV (reference sequence). CDR3 nucleotide sequence: TGTGCCAGCAGTCCCCTGGACAGCGACCCGAACACTGAAGCTTTCTTT. It encodes CASSPLDSDPNTEAFF.

The V and J genes are TRBV19 and TRBJ1-2; 8 bases line up with TRBD1. J gave up 2 bases and V 6 bases, and 5 bases lay outside the gene matches. Germline values: CDR1 LNHDA, CDR2 SQIVND (reference sequence). The CDR3 is made up of 14 amino acids. CDR3 residues: CASSPGGANYGYTF. The CDR3 bases are TGTGCCAGTAGCCCAGGGGGCGCCAACTATGGCTACACCTTC.

V gene TRBV10-3 combines with J gene TRBJ1-1; D is perhaps TRBD1 (6 bases). V lost 11 bases to trimming and J lost 5 bases, with 18 bases between them. The CDR3 is made up of 13 amino acids. CDR1 ENHRY and CDR2 SYGVKD come from the germline V gene. The CDR3 loop reads CAHTEGGGTEAFF. The CDR3, as DNA: TGTGCCCACACTGAAGGGGGGGGGACTGAAGCTTTCTTT.

V and J are TRBV14 and TRBJ2-1, with 8 nucleotides matching TRBD2. The CDR3 length is 17 residues. The V segment lost 1 base and the J segment 7 bases; nucleotides outside the gene matches: 12. Germline CDR1 is SGHDN and CDR2 is FVKESK. The DNA for the CDR3 is TGTGCCAGCAGCCAAGGGACGGGGGGGCCGAGTTGGAATGAGCAGTTCTTC. This codes for CASSQGTGGPSWNEQFF.

This chain uses TRBV30 with TRBJ2-7; TRBD1 matches at 7 bases. Germline CDR1 GTSNPN, CDR2 SVGIG (reference sequence). V dropped 0 bases and J dropped 0; count of bases not matched to a gene: 2. The CDR3 totals 14 residues. The CDR3 region has the DNA TGTGCCTGGAGTGTAGGGGACAGCTCCTACGAGCAGTACTTC. This translates into CAWSVGDSSYEQYF.

V usage is TRBV27 and J usage is TRBJ2-5; TRBD1 agrees at 10 bases. Germline trimming cut 3 bases from V and 2 bases from J; bases unmatched to any gene: 0. The CDR3 runs to 14 residues. Per germline, CDR1 MNHEY and CDR2 SMNVEV (reference sequence). The CDR3 bases are TGTGCCAGCAGTTTGGACAGGGGGCAAGAGACCCAGTACTTC. Translating gives CASSLDRGQETQYF.

The genes are TRBV6-6 and TRBJ1-2; D unresolved. Trimming removed 7 bases from V and 0 bases from J, with 9 bases in between. This CDR3 region has 13 residues. From germline, CDR1 is MNHNY and CDR2 SVGAGI (reference sequence). CDR3 DNA: TGTGCCAGCAAAGAACGGGCTAACTATGGCTACACCTTC. Its translation: CASKERANYGYTF.

This chain joins TRBV30 and TRBJ2-3; D may be TRBD1 (7 bases). Germline V CDR1 and CDR2: GTSNPN, SVGIG (reference sequence). This CDR3 has 17 amino acids. Trimming shortened V by 4 bases and J by 2 bases, and 22 bases separated the two germline ends. The CDR3 nucleotides read TGTGCCTGGATGACTCCTCAGGGGGGCGAGAACACAGATACGCAGTATTTT. Translation: CAWMTPQGGENTDTQYF. The whole variable domain, filled in from reference TRBV30 and TRBJ2-3, reads SQTIHQWPATLVQPVGSPLSLECTVEGTSNPNLYWYRQAAGRGLQLLFYSVGIGQISSEVPQNLSASRPQDRQFILSSKKLLLSDSGFYLCAWMTPQGGENTDTQYFGPGTRLTVL.

Here the CDR3 DNA reads TGTGCCAGCAGCTTGGACATGACAGGGGGGAATGAGCAGTTCTTC. Translated, it gives CASSLDMTGGNEQFF. V gene TRBV5-4 combines with J gene TRBJ2-1, with 9 bases lining up with TRBD1. V lost 0 bases and J lost 7; bases outside the gene matches: 5. CDR3 length: 15 residues. Germline CDR1 SGHNT, CDR2 YYREEE (reference sequence).

This chain links TRBV4-2 with TRBJ2-1; TRBD2 agrees at 9 bases. Losses at the gene ends were 3 bases for V and 3 bases for J; bases not matched to a gene: 0. There are 14 residues in the CDR3. Per the germline V gene, CDR1 is LGHNA and CDR2 is YNFKEQ. CDR3 residues: CASSQRGGYNEQFF. DNA for the CDR3: TGTGCCAGCAGCCAGCGGGGGGGCTACAATGAGCAGTTCTTC.

The chain recombines TRBV28 with TRBJ1-1; 7 positions agree with TRBD1. There are 12 residues in the CDR3. Germline CDR1 MDHEN, CDR2 SYDVKM. J lost 3 bases, V lost 5 bases, and 0 bases had no gene match. The CDR3 DNA reads as TGTGCCAGCAGTACAGGGGACACTGAAGCTTTCTTT. Translated, it gives CASSTGDTEAFF. The full variable domain, completed using reference TRBV28 and TRBJ1-1, is DVKVTQSSRYLVKRTGEKVFLECVQDMDHENMFWYRQDPGLGLRLIYFSYDVKMKEKGDIPEGYSVSREKKERFSLILESASTNQTSMYLCASSTGDTEAFFGQGTRLTVV.

The chain recombines TRBV29-1 with TRBJ2-7; 8 nucleotides agree with TRBD2. Germline V lookup: CDR1 SQVTM, CDR2 ANQGSEA. Germline trimming cut 5 bases from V and 2 bases from J; bases unmatched to any gene: 8. This CDR3 has 14 amino acids. CDR3 protein: CSVLLAVTTYEQYF. In DNA form, the CDR3 reads TGCAGCGTTTTACTAGCGGTGACGACCTACGAGCAGTACTTC.

This clone was found once. V and J are TRBV4-3 and TRBJ1-6; the D is unclear. Germline loops: CDR1 LGHNA, CDR2 YSLEER. V was cut by 0 bases and J by 5 bases, with 8 bases left in between. The CDR3 covers 15 residues. Here the CDR3 reads CASSQDRQNNSPLHF. DNA of the CDR3: TGCGCCAGCAGCCAAGATCGACAAAATAATTCACCCCTCCACTTT.

This rearrangement joins TRBV6-6 to TRBJ1-3; D unresolved. V lost 2 bases and J lost 2, with 13 bases in between. Per the germline V gene, CDR1 is MNHNY and CDR2 is SVGAGI (reference sequence). The CDR3 has 16 amino acids. Here the CDR3 reads CASSYEVDSPGNTIYF. The CDR3 DNA follows: TGTGCCAGCAGTTACGAAGTAGATTCTCCTGGAAACACCATATATTTT.